Listed below are T cell receptor beta chains from one sample, sequenced in a study of beta chain features in type 1 diabetes. Only in-frame clones appear in the TCRdb table, and some are missing; sequencing was by immunoSEQ multiplex PCR. The sample has over 150,000 clones; 7.5% to 8.5% are singletons. The sequencing sample was made of central memory CD4+ T cells from blood. The receptor set was obtained from a man aged 18 to 30 with type 1 diabetes. The CDR3 runs from the conserved cysteine through the conserved F or W. The order of the fields is CDR3 protein, J gene, V gene.

CDR3aa: CASSLDSPNYGYTF
j_gene: TRBJ1-2
v_gene: TRBV5-1

CDR3aa: CASSSDPGYQPQHF
j_gene: TRBJ1-5
v_gene: TRBV7-2

CDR3aa: CASSPNRGQETQYF
j_gene: TRBJ2-5
v_gene: TRBV7-2

CDR3aa: CASSVGLAVQAKNIQYF
j_gene: TRBJ2-4
v_gene: TRBV2

CDR3aa: CASSLGSTSQRADTQYF
j_gene: TRBJ2-3
v_gene: TRBV5-1

CDR3aa: CASSAGAGDTDTQYF
j_gene: TRBJ2-3
v_gene: TRBV9

CDR3aa: CASSLRPGQQETQYF
j_gene: TRBJ2-5
v_gene: TRBV5-1

CDR3aa: CATGLAPQETQYF
j_gene: TRBJ2-5
v_gene: TRBV2

CDR3aa: CASSIDSQAFF
j_gene: TRBJ1-1
v_gene: TRBV19

CDR3aa: CASAVSANYGYTF
j_gene: TRBJ1-2
v_gene: TRBV28

CDR3aa: CSVVFGTEGGPQHF
j_gene: TRBJ1-5
v_gene: TRBV29-1

CDR3aa: CALGTAYEQYF
j_gene: TRBJ2-7
v_gene: TRBV27

CDR3aa: CASSQVGGGINF
j_gene: TRBJ2-7
v_gene: TRBV5-4

CDR3aa: CASSLSSGTPRFF
j_gene: TRBJ1-1
v_gene: TRBV14

CDR3aa: CASSLTSDEQFF
j_gene: TRBJ2-1
v_gene: TRBV28

CDR3aa: CASSLELAASYNEQFF
j_gene: TRBJ2-1
v_gene: TRBV5-1

CDR3aa: CASSTQGEAFF
j_gene: TRBJ1-1
v_gene: TRBV4-2

CDR3aa: CASSLVARRTDTQYF
j_gene: TRBJ2-3
v_gene: TRBV5-6

CDR3aa: CASSQDSDRAETQYF
j_gene: TRBJ2-5
v_gene: TRBV14

CDR3aa: CATKQGLSSYEQYF
j_gene: TRBJ2-7
v_gene: TRBV27

CDR3aa: CASSIDRTLNTEAFF
j_gene: TRBJ1-1
v_gene: TRBV19